A selection of T cell receptor beta chains follows, all from one sample in a study of shared clonotypes between healthy human individuals. Here immunoSEQ multiplex PCR was the method, and the copy in TCRdb shows in-frame clones only, minus some. The sample has over 2,000,000 clones; just over 90% are singletons. Sequenced material: naive CD8+ T cells from PBMCs. Receptors were obtained from a man between 18 and 29 years old in good health. Some clones in this sample may be carry-over from other donors' samples. Both conserved end residues are part of each CDR3. D genes are given only for firm matches. Only part of the rows carry a size: once, few, many, or a class if the clone is expanded.

j_call v_call clone_size d_call cdr3_aa cdr3_nt
TRBJ1-1 TRBV27 once - CASRPRGGTEAFF TGTGCCAGCAGGCCGAGGGGTGGCACTGAAGCTTTCTTT
TRBJ1-2 TRBV6-5 - - CASSYGQYYGYTF TGTGCCAGCAGTTACGGCCAGTACTATGGCTACACCTTC
TRBJ2-7 TRBV27 once - CASSWGHSYEQYF TGTGCCAGCAGTTGGGGGCACTCCTACGAGCAGTACTTC
TRBJ2-1 TRBV5-4 - - CASSGQFF TGTGCCAGCAGCGGGCAGTTCTTC
TRBJ2-5 TRBV6-5 - - CASSPDGGERETQYF TGTGCCAGCAGTCCGGATGGGGGAGAACGAGAGACCCAGTACTTC
TRBJ2-5 TRBV4-2 - - CASSPRPAEGGETQYF TGTGCCAGCAGCCCTCGGCCAGCGGAGGGGGGAGAGACCCAGTACTTC
TRBJ1-5 TRBV27 - - CASSFTGSNQPQHF TGTGCCAGCAGTTTCACGGGAAGCAATCAGCCCCAGCATTTT
TRBJ2-1 TRBV7-2 - - CASSLALSGRDGFGEQFF TGTGCCAGCAGCTTAGCGCTTAGTGGGCGGGACGGTTTCGGTGAGCAGTTCTTC
TRBJ2-7 TRBV27 - - CASSFYGSSYEQYF TGTGCCAGCAGTTTTTACGGGAGCTCCTACGAGCAGTACTTC
TRBJ1-2 TRBV7-9 - - CASSSPKRGIYGYTF TGTGCCAGCAGCTCGCCAAAGAGGGGGATATATGGCTACACCTTC
TRBJ2-1 TRBV11-2 - - CASSLSPIISYNEQFF TGTGCCAGCAGCTTATCACCGATAATCTCCTACAATGAGCAGTTCTTC
TRBJ2-1 TRBV15 once - CATSIAPSSYNEQFF TGTGCCACCAGTATAGCACCAAGCTCCTACAATGAGCAGTTCTTC
TRBJ1-1 TRBV19 few TRBD1 CASRSPGQQNTEAFF TGTGCCAGTAGATCTCCGGGACAGCAGAACACTGAAGCTTTCTTT
TRBJ1-2 TRBV29-1 - - CSVEDSGSNYGYTF TGCAGCGTTGAAGATAGTGGCTCCAACTATGGCTACACCTTC
TRBJ2-3 TRBV5-4 - TRBD1 CASSLGQGDTDTQYF TGTGCCAGCAGCTTGGGGCAGGGGGACACAGATACGCAGTATTTT
TRBJ2-3 TRBV9 - - CASNEGGLEVFTQYF TGTGCCAGCAATGAGGGAGGCCTCGAGGTATTTACGCAGTATTTT
TRBJ2-2 TRBV27 - TRBD1 CASAELRTGGATGELFF TGTGCCAGTGCCGAGCTTCGAACAGGGGGCGCAACCGGGGAGCTGTTTTTT
TRBJ2-5 TRBV10-3 - - CAISGWGQQETQYF TGTGCCATCAGTGGCTGGGGCCAACAAGAGACCCAGTACTTC
TRBJ2-7 TRBV18 once TRBD2 CASSPIGGIPYEQYF TGTGCCAGCTCACCAATCGGGGGGATTCCCTACGAGCAGTACTTC
TRBJ1-1 TRBV4-2 few - CASSQEGRANTEAFF TGTGCCAGCAGCCAAGAAGGCAGGGCGAACACTGAAGCTTTCTTT
TRBJ2-2 TRBV7-9 - TRBD1 CASSLRQGITGELFF TGTGCCAGCAGCCTCAGACAGGGCATCACCGGGGAGCTGTTTTTT
TRBJ1-5 TRBV28 - - CASSQLGNYQPQHF TGTGCCAGCAGTCAACTTGGGAATTATCAGCCCCAGCATTTT
TRBJ2-7 TRBV5-1 - - CASSTGTHGLTASEQYF TGCGCCAGCAGCACAGGGACCCACGGTTTAACGGCGTCCGAGCAGTACTTC
TRBJ1-4 TRBV11-2 - - CASSSPVEGAPEEKLFF TGTGCCAGCAGCTCCCCGGTGGAGGGAGCTCCAGAGGAAAAACTGTTTTTT
TRBJ2-7 TRBV6-5 - - CASSQDPYLSYEQYF TGTGCCAGCAGCCAGGACCCATACCTCTCCTACGAGCAGTACTTC
TRBJ2-7 TRBV27 once - CASSILAGDMADLGEQYF TGTGCCAGCAGCATACTAGCTGGGGATATGGCGGATCTAGGCGAGCAGTACTTC
TRBJ1-1 TRBV7-8 - - CASSLARPGHTEAFF TGTGCCAGCAGCTTAGCCCGGCCTGGTCACACTGAAGCTTTCTTT
TRBJ2-5 TRBV27 - - CASSLDRQQETQYF TGTGCCAGCAGTTTGGATCGCCAGCAAGAGACCCAGTACTTC
TRBJ1-5 TRBV7-6 - TRBD1 CASSSSEYGQGLNQPQHF TGTGCCAGCAGCTCCTCAGAATATGGACAGGGCCTTAATCAGCCCCAGCATTTT
TRBJ2-6 TRBV7-3 - - CASSPRLISGANVLTF TGTGCCAGCAGCCCCCGGCTTATCTCTGGGGCCAACGTCCTGACTTTC
TRBJ2-7 TRBV5-1 - - CASSLVAASTSYEQYF TGCGCCAGCAGCTTGGTGGCAGCAAGTACTTCCTACGAGCAGTACTTC
TRBJ2-3 TRBV7-9 - - CASSPRDGATDTQYF TGTGCCAGCAGCCCACGGGACGGGGCCACAGATACGCAGTATTTT
TRBJ1-1 TRBV19 once - CASSDRRENTEAFF TGTGCCAGTAGCGATAGGCGGGAGAACACTGAAGCTTTCTTT
TRBJ2-5 TRBV5-1 once TRBD2 CASMGEGWRQETQYF TGCGCCAGCATGGGGGAGGGATGGCGACAAGAGACCCAGTACTTC
TRBJ2-1 TRBV27 - TRBD2 CASSLYGLANHEQFF TGTGCCAGCAGTTTATACGGACTAGCAAATCATGAGCAGTTCTTC
TRBJ2-1 TRBV7-9 - - CASSFPKASPSNEQFF TGTGCCAGCAGCTTCCCCAAGGCTAGCCCGAGCAATGAGCAGTTCTTC
TRBJ1-3 TRBV7-9 - - CASSLSPKGSGNTIYF TGTGCCAGCAGCTTATCTCCCAAGGGCTCTGGAAACACCATATATTTT
TRBJ1-3 TRBV9 - - CASSVALDSSGNTIYF TGTGCCAGCAGCGTAGCTTTGGACAGCTCTGGAAACACCATATATTTT
TRBJ2-7 TRBV2 - - CASLGGPGQGYEQYF TGTGCCAGCCTCGGCGGCCCGGGTCAAGGGTACGAGCAGTACTTC
TRBJ1-4 TRBV27 - - CASSSPNEKLFF TGTGCCAGCAGTTCCCCAAATGAAAAACTGTTTTTT
TRBJ2-3 TRBV30 - - CAWSVLGLGSGYF TGTGCCTGGAGTGTACTGGGCCTAGGGTCGGGGTATTTT
TRBJ2-1 TRBV7-2 - - CASTVGGYNEQFF TGTGCCAGCACCGTTGGGGGCTACAATGAGCAGTTCTTC
TRBJ1-5 TRBV15 - TRBD1 CATSSKIPRGLQPQHF TGTGCCACCAGCAGTAAAATCCCCAGGGGGCTTCAGCCCCAGCATTTT
TRBJ1-4 TRBV7-9 - - CASSLARAAAEKLFF TGTGCCAGCAGCTTAGCGCGGGCAGCCGCTGAAAAACTGTTTTTT
TRBJ2-7 TRBV5-1 - - CASSLEGGNYYEQYF TGCGCCAGCAGCTTGGAAGGGGGGAACTACTACGAGCAGTACTTC
TRBJ2-1 TRBV19 - TRBD2 CASSMGTSVSNEQFF TGTGCCAGTAGTATGGGGACTAGCGTGTCCAATGAGCAGTTCTTC
TRBJ2-7 TRBV29-1 - - CSVGGGLSGWYEQYF TGCAGCGTTGGAGGGGGTCTCTCGGGATGGTACGAGCAGTACTTC